The 20 T cell receptor beta chains below all came from one sample that was sequenced in a study of blood T cell repertoires in COVID-19. TCRdb keeps only in-frame clones here, not all; method: immunoSEQ multiplex PCR. Among some 290,000 clones listed, 81% were seen once. Sequencing was carried out using peripheral blood. The receptors here all came from a woman aged 55 to 70 with active or convalescent COVID-19.

The V call is TRBV28, the J call TRBJ1-1; a possible D gene is TRBD1 (6 bases). The CDR3 spans 15 residues. Germline assignment: CDR1 MDHEN and CDR2 SYDVKM. Trimming left V 5 bases short and J 1 base short, with 14 bases between. CDR3 loop: CASSPLDRPNTEAFF. CDR3 sequence (DNA): TGTGCCAGCAGTCCCCTAGACAGGCCGAACACTGAAGCTTTCTTT.

The chain links TRBV2 to TRBJ2-3; D not resolved. The CDR3 has 14 residues. Germline V gene lookup returns CDR1 SNHLY and CDR2 FYNNEI. Trimming removed 4 bases from V and 4 bases from J, with 12 bases in between. CDR3 loop: CASSVALAADTQYF. In DNA form, the CDR3 reads TGTGCCAGCAGTGTGGCCTTAGCTGCAGATACGCAGTATTTT. The full variable domain, with the rest looked up from reference TRBV2 and TRBJ2-3, is EPEVTQTPSHQVTQMGQEVILRCVPISNHLYFYWYRQILGQKVEFLVSFYNNEISEKSEIFDDQFSVERPDGSNFTLKIRSTKLEDSAMYFCASSVALAADTQYFGPGTRLTVL.

This chain joins TRBV5-1 and TRBJ1-3, with 11 bases fitting TRBD1. The ends lost 4 bases at V and 2 bases at J; junction bases unmatched: 5. CDR1 is SGHRS, CDR2 YFSETQ, per germline. The CDR3 totals 16 residues. CDR3 sequence: CASSDGQGATGNTIYF. The CDR3 bases are TGCGCCAGCAGCGACGGACAGGGGGCTACTGGAAACACCATATATTTT.

The count of this clone is one. The rearrangement links TRBV7-9 to TRBJ2-5, with no clear D. CDR1 SEHNR and CDR2 FQNEAQ come from the germline V gene (reference sequence). The CDR3 contains 15 residues. Trimming took off 3 bases at V and 3 bases at J, with 14 bases between the two ends. Here the CDR3 DNA reads TGTGCCAGCAGCTTGGTTCAATTGAGGAAAGAGACCCAGTACTTC. It codes for CASSLVQLRKETQYF.

The chain links TRBV6-6 to TRBJ1-5, with TRBD1 matching over 10 bases. Germline CDR1 and CDR2: MNHNY and SVGAGI (reference sequence). The J segment lost 7 bases and the V segment lost 8 bases, leaving 14 bases of the junction unmatched. The CDR3 covers 16 residues. The DNA for the CDR3 is TGTGCCAGCGATTCTCCGGGACAGGGGAACCACCAGCCCCAGCATTTT. Translating gives CASDSPGQGNHQPQHF.

Details on this clone: Germline and junction disagree at one end, which may indicate a read error. CDR3 protein: CASSIPTGMKCF. Written as DNA, the CDR3 is TGTGCCAGTAGTATCCCGACAGGGATGAAGTGCTTC. The chain couples TRBV19 to TRBJ2-4, with TRBD1 identical over 7 bases. Looked up from germline, CDR1 is LNHDA and CDR2 is SQIVND (reference sequence). The CDR3 has 12 residues.

The chain recombines TRBV5-8 with TRBJ1-2; D remains ambiguous. Germline V gene sequence: CDR1 SGHTS, CDR2 YDEGEE. The CDR3 is made up of 12 amino acids. With 2 bases removed from V and 7 bases from J, the gap between germline ends came to 9 bases. In nucleotides, the CDR3 is TGTGCCAGCAGCTTTGGGAGGGTTGGCTACACCTTC. Its protein product is CASSFGRVGYTF.

The chain employs TRBV7-9 and TRBJ1-2, with 7 bases matching TRBD1. Trimming cost V 5 bases and J 2 bases; bases outside gene matches: 8. Germline CDR1 is SEHNR and CDR2 is FQNEAQ (reference sequence). The CDR3 totals 15 residues. Written as DNA, the CDR3 is TGTGCCAGCAGCCGATCACGACAGGGAAACTATGGCTACACCTTC. Protein sequence: CASSRSRQGNYGYTF.

The chain combines TRBV6-1 with TRBJ1-1, with a weak D call TRBD1 (5 bases). This CDR3 has 17 residues. Germline V CDR1 and CDR2: MNHNS, SASEGT. Trimming shortened V by 1 base and J by 3 bases, and 18 bases separated the two germline ends. CDR3 DNA: TGTGCCAGCAGTGAAGGGGCTCTCTTCACGGGGGACACTGAAGCTTTCTTT. Protein sequence: CASSEGALFTGDTEAFF.

The J gene is TRBJ2-3, the V gene TRBV4-2; 7 nucleotides match TRBD2. Germline values: CDR1 LGHNA, CDR2 YNFKEQ. J gave up 1 base and V 2 bases, and 6 bases lay outside the gene matches. The CDR3 is made up of 16 amino acids. The CDR3 DNA reads TGTGCCAGCAGCCAATTCAGACTAGCCGGCACAGATACGCAGTATTTT. Translation: CASSQFRLAGTDTQYF.

The chain recombines TRBV15 with TRBJ1-5; D perhaps matches TRBD1 (6 bases). Trimming took 1 base from V and 4 from J, leaving 11 bases between them. The germline gives CDR1 LNHNV, CDR2 YYDKDF (reference sequence). This CDR3 has 15 residues. The CDR3 region has the DNA TGTGCCACCAGCAGAGCAGGGGTTAGAAATCAGCCCCAGCATTTT. This translates into CATSRAGVRNQPQHF.

V gene TRBV3-1 (or the pseudogene TRBV3-2) combines with J gene TRBJ2-1; D possibly corresponds to TRBD2 (5 bases). The V gene's germline CDR1 is LGHDT and CDR2 YNNKEL (reference sequence). The CDR3 length is 16 residues. V was clipped by 2 bases and J by 5 bases, with 16 bases between them. The CDR3 DNA reads TGTGCCAGCAGCCAATCCCCGGGGAGAGTAAACAATGAGCAGTTCTTC. This translates into CASSQSPGRVNNEQFF.

The V and J genes are TRBV27 and TRBJ1-4; maybe TRBD1 (6 bases). The CDR3 sequence is 17 residues long. Between the trimmed V and J ends, which lost 2 bases and 7 bases, there was a span of 20 bases. Germline CDR1 is MNHEY and CDR2 is SMNVEV (reference sequence). The CDR3 region has the DNA TGTGCCAGCAGTTTAGCATGGTTAGGGGGTGGAGTTGAAAAACTGTTTTTT. Amino acids: CASSLAWLGGGVEKLFF.

The chain employs TRBV19 and TRBJ2-7; 9 bases align to TRBD1. This CDR3 comprises 15 residues. Germline lookup yields CDR1 LNHDA and CDR2 SQIVND (reference sequence). The J segment lost 6 bases and the V segment lost 3 bases, leaving 9 bases of the junction unmatched. The CDR3 reads CASSIPGTGKLEQYF. In nucleotides, the CDR3 is TGTGCCAGTAGTATTCCCGGGACAGGGAAACTCGAGCAGTACTTC.

The chain uses TRBV18 and TRBJ1-5; maybe TRBD1 (6 bases). The V and J ends lost 2 bases and 0 bases respectively, with 23 bases between them. The CDR3 runs 20 residues. Germline V gene lookup returns CDR1 KGHSH and CDR2 LQKENI. The CDR3 nucleotides read TGTGCCAGCTCACCAAGGATTAAGACAGGATCTACGAATAGCAATCAGCCCCAGCATTTT. Protein sequence: CASSPRIKTGSTNSNQPQHF. Together with reference TRBV18 and TRBJ1-5, the CDR3 gives the full variable domain: NAGVMQNPRHLVRRRGQEARLRCSPMKGHSHVYWYRQLPEEGLKFMVYLQKENIIDESGMPKERFSAEFPKEGPSILRIQQVVRGDSAAYFCASSPRIKTGSTNSNQPQHFGDGTRLSIL.

V usage is TRBV6-2 or TRBV6-3 and J usage is TRBJ1-2; D not certain. Deletions cut 2 bases from V and 5 bases from J, with 3 bases between. The CDR3 is 11 residues long. Germline V lookup: CDR1 MNHEY, CDR2 SVGEGT. For the CDR3, the DNA is TGTGCCAGCAGTTACCGTTATGGCTACACCTTC. It encodes CASSYRYGYTF.

The genes are TRBV5-4 and TRBJ1-6, with D possibly being TRBD1 (6 bases). Looked up from germline, CDR1 is SGHNT and CDR2 is YYREEE (reference sequence). The CDR3 is 14 residues long. V gave up 0 bases and J gave up 8 bases, with 9 bases separating them. The CDR3 here is CASSLGDMDSPLHF. The DNA of the CDR3 is TGTGCCAGCAGCTTGGGGGACATGGATTCACCCCTCCACTTT.

The chain recombines TRBV4-1 with TRBJ2-7, with 10 positions matching TRBD1. V was clipped by 0 bases and J by 5 bases; unmatched bases: 13. Germline CDR1 reads MGHRA; CDR2 reads YSYEKL. The CDR3 runs to 18 residues. CDR3 nucleotides: TGCGCCAGCAGCCAAGATCTAGAGGCGACAGGGGGCGCGGACGAGCAGTACTTC. Amino acids: CASSQDLEATGGADEQYF.

The genes are TRBV11-2 and TRBJ1-4; TRBD1 matches 7 bases. Per germline, CDR1 SGHAT and CDR2 FQNNGV. Trimming at V came to 0 bases and at J to 5 bases, leaving 6 bases not matched to a gene. The CDR3 runs to 16 residues. CDR3 nucleotides: TGTGCCAGCAGCTTAGATAGTGGGACAGTGAATGAAAAACTGTTTTTT. Residues: CASSLDSGTVNEKLFF.

There are many counts of this clone. This chain uses TRBV5-8 with TRBJ2-1; 8 bases are shared with TRBD2. The CDR3 extends over 13 amino acids. The V gene end was trimmed by 2 bases and the J gene end by 8 bases; junction bases not matched to a gene: 3. CDR1 is SGHTS, CDR2 YDEGEE, per germline. The CDR3 sequence: CASSFQAGDEQFF. CDR3 nucleotides: TGTGCCAGCAGCTTTCAAGCGGGGGATGAGCAGTTCTTC.